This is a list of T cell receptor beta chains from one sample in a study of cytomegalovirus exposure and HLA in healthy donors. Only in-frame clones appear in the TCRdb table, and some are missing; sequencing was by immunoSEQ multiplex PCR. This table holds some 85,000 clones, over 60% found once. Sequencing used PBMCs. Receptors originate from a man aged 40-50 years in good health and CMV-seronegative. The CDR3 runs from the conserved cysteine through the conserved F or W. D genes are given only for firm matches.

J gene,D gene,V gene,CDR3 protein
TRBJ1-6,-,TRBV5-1,CASRGASNSPLHF
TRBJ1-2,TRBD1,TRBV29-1,CSGGQGDYGYTF
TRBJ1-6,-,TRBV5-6,CASSLRGYNSPLHF
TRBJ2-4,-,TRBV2,CASGGNIQYF
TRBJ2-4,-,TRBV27,CASSFAGGSKNIQYF
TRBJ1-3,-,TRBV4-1,CASSQEAGTRSGNTIYF
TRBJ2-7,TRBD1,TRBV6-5,CASSYSRGTVLYEQYF
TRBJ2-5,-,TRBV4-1,CASSQRSWTGAGETQYF
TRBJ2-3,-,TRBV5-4,CASTIDRQYTQYF
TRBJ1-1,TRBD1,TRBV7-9,CASSPAGGTGATRAFF
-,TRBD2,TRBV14,CASSPMGLAGRSEQYF
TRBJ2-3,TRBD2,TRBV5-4,CASSPFGLAGDTQYF
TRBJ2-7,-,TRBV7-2,CASSLVAVSYEQYF